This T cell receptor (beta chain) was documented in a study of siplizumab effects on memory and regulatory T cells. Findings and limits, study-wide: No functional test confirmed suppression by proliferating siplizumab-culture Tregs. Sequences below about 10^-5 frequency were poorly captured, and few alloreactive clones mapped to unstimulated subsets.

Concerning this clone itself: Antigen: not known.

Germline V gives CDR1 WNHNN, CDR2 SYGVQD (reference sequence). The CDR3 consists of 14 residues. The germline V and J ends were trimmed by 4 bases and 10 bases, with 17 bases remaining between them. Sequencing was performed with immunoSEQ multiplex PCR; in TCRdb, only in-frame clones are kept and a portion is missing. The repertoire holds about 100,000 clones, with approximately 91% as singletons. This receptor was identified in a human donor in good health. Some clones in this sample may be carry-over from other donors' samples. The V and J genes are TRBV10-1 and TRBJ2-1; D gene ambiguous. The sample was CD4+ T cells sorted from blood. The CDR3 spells CASSAKPNLGEQFF. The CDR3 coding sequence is TGCGCCAGCAGTGCGAAGCCGAACTTAGGAGAGCAGTTCTTC.